The present T cell receptor beta chain was sequenced within a study of CD8 T cells in ankylosing spondylitis. Study results and limitations: One TCR beta motif, made up of several highly homologous variants, appeared characteristic of ankylosing spondylitis blood. Clones linked to disease were reported to show significant enrichment in matched ankylosing spondylitis synovial fluid. Clones linked with disease were CD8+ and fairly uncommon in the peripheral blood.

Germline V gives CDR1 MDHEN, CDR2 SYDVKM. With 3 bases clipped from V and 4 bases from J, the junction kept 12 bases outside the gene matches. This CDR3 has 17 amino acids. In making TCR beta libraries, quantitative 5'-RACE with molecular barcodes was used. Using its own MiXCR run on the 5' RACE reads, TCRdb lists one record per CDR3 protein. The sample includes fewer than 550,000 distinct CDR3 sequences, approximately 5.3% seen only once; the top ten take approximately 3.5%. This clonotype was picked up many times. The antigen is not known. Sequencing input: blood, either unsorted or a sorted T cell fraction (not recorded which). This chain joins TRBV28 and TRBJ1-5, with 7 bases that match TRBD1. The sequence came from a male donor with ankylosing spondylitis. CDR3 sequence (DNA): TGTGCCAGCAGTTTTTTCCTTGGTGGCAGGGGGAATCAGCCCCAGCATTTT. Its translation is CASSFFLGGRGNQPQHF.